This TCR beta chain was recorded in a study of CD8 T cells in ankylosing spondylitis. Germline CDR1 is SGHTA and CDR2 is FQGNSA. CDR3 length equals 15 residues. V dropped 5 bases and J dropped 2; count of bases not matched to a gene: 8. Researchers built TCR beta libraries using quantitative 5'-RACE with molecular barcodes. MiXCR, applied by TCRdb to the 5' RACE reads, yields one record per CDR3 protein. The sample records around 220,000 distinct CDR3 sequences, about 10% being singletons. This clonotype was seen a few times. Its antigen is undetermined. Regarding the study as a whole: Some of these motif variants have turned up before, in reports on reactive arthritis synovial fluid and blood. Characteristic of ankylosing spondylitis blood, it appeared, was a TCR beta motif comprising roughly 8 highly homologous variants.

The chain uses TRBV7-2 and TRBJ2-5; TRBD2 matches at 7 bases. Sequenced input: blood, either unsorted or a sorted T cell fraction (not recorded which). This receptor was obtained from a male donor with ankylosing spondylitis or in good health (not recorded which). DNA of the CDR3: TGTGCCAGCAGCCCAAAGGCGGGGGATCAAGAGACCCAGTACTTC. Protein: CASSPKAGDQETQYF.